The sequence of this T cell receptor (beta chain) was determined in a study of cytomegalovirus exposure and HLA in healthy donors. The PCR ran on 60 Vbeta and 13 Jbeta primers. TCRdb's copy holds only in-frame clones and misses some; the assay was immunoSEQ multiplex PCR. The table includes over 150,000 clones, around 84% detected once. This clone is a singleton in its sample. Its antigen remains unidentified. Study-wide points: TCR beta V segments were, for the most part, productive about 87% or about 30% of the time in an earlier analysis.

Sequences were obtained from PBMCs. The TCR was taken from a girl aged 2-10 years in good health and CMV-seropositive.

CDR3 residues: CASSPGFIYEQYF. CDR3 nucleotide sequence: TGTGCCAGCAGCCCGGGATTCATCTACGAGCAGTACTTC. The chain couples TRBV11-2 to TRBJ2-7; the D gene is possibly TRBD2 (5 bases). Germline lookup yields CDR1 SGHAT and CDR2 FQNNGV. The CDR3 totals 13 residues. The ends were cut back, 5 bases at V and 3 bases at J, with 11 bases in the middle.